This T cell receptor (beta chain) comes out of a study of blood T cell repertoires in COVID-19. Study background: Italy, Spain and the United States were the sources of the convalescent and acute COVID-19 samples.

The CDR3 runs 16 residues. Trimming removed 5 bases from V and 7 bases from J; junction bases left unmatched: 11. CDR1 and CDR2 (germline): SGHDT, YYEEEE. This table comes from immunoSEQ multiplex PCR, and its TCRdb copy is limited to in-frame clones, with some not included. Found here are around 15,000 clones, about 89% of them singletons; the top ten hold less than 4%. The J gene is TRBJ1-6, the V gene TRBV5-6; 8 bases are a match to TRBD1. This sequence originates from a human donor in a cohort sampled during active COVID-19. The specimen sequenced was peripheral blood. Here the CDR3 reads CASRSGQGLRNSPLHF. The DNA for the CDR3 is TGTGCCAGCAGGTCTGGACAGGGCCTAAGGAATTCACCCCTCCACTTT.